These T cell receptor beta chains were read from a single sample in a study of blood T cell repertoires in COVID-19. TCRdb's copy holds only in-frame clones and misses some; the assay was immunoSEQ multiplex PCR. The sample has under 250,000 clones, roughly 84% seen once; the top ten hold 5.1%. The specimen sequenced was peripheral blood. These receptors all stem from a woman aged 55-70 years who had recovered from COVID-19. The CDR3 runs from the conserved cysteine through the conserved F or W.

TRBV6-4,14,CASSRGGSYNEQFF
TRBV5-1,14,CASSFEASRNTIYF
TRBV2,14,CASNQGFNNSPLHF
TRBV5-1,14,CASSPQDSNSPLHF
TRBV19,14,CASSIRQGYEPQHF
TRBV2,14,CASSVMAGTDTQYF
TRBV2,16,CASSELAGAGTYEQYF
TRBV4-1,16,CASSPVLAGLGEKLFF
TRBV27,15,CASSLEAGPSGELFF
TRBV12-3/TRBV12-4,12,CASSLSGGMAFF
TRBV18,14,CASSNRGAQETQYF
TRBV19,14,CATKLAGGDNEQFF
TRBV18,16,CASSPLVSTVNEKLFF
TRBV30,18,CAWTPGGTGYYRWSEAFF
TRBV19,15,CASSPQGLDRTGYTF
TRBV9,17,CASSRGTSGENTGELFF
TRBV27,13,CASSPLRGQPQHF
TRBV7-8,18,CASSLARTSNPFQETQYF
TRBV30,12,CALRRARGTQYF
TRBV27,14,CASSFGQFSEGYTF
TRBV6-5,15,CASSLQGAVGTEAFF
TRBV7-8,15,CASSFSLRAFEKLFF
TRBV6-2/TRBV6-3,19,CASSYSIVKGKTGANVLTF
TRBV5-1,13,CASSFSPQEKLFF
TRBV12-3/TRBV12-4,13,CASSSGGPIEQYF
TRBV5-1,15,CASSLSGGHSNEQYF
TRBV11-2,13,CASRTAGDYGYTF
TRBV9,15,CASSVDRVNTGELFF
TRBV5-4,17,CASSLRRTGWTQYGYTF
TRBV6-5,12,CASSLRQGEAFF
TRBV2,16,CASSVGLAANTGELFF
TRBV13,17,CASSLRLAGVNTGELFF
TRBV15,15,CATSRNTGGDQPQHF
TRBV5-1,15,CASSLEVGGQETQYF
TRBV5-4,12,CASSSNGGLRYF
TRBV7-8,14,CASSAGVLNTEAFF
TRBV21-1,13,CASSKSVEHEAFF
TRBV13,15,CASSPPPGQGYGYTF